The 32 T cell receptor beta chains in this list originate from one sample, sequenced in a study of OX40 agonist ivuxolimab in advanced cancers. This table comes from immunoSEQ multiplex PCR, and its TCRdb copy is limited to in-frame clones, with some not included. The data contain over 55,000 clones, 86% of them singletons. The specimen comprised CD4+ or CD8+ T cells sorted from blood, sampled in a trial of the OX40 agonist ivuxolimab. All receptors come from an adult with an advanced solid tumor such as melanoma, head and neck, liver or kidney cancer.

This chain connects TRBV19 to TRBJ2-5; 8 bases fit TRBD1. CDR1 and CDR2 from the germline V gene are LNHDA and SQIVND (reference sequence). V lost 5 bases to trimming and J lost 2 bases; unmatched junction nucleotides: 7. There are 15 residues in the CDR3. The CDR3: CASSLTGTGQETQYF. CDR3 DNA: TGTGCCAGTAGTCTCACCGGGACAGGTCAAGAGACCCAGTACTTC.

For the CDR3, the DNA is TGTGCCATCAGCGGGGCCACTAGCGGGGGGCAGGCAGATACGCAGTATTTT. It specifies CAISGATSGGQADTQYF. The V call is TRBV10-3, the J call TRBJ2-3; 12 nucleotides line up with TRBD2. V trimming: 6 bases; J trimming: 4 bases; junction bases outside the gene matches: 11. CDR1 and CDR2 (germline): ENHRY, SYGVKD. The CDR3 is made up of 17 amino acids.

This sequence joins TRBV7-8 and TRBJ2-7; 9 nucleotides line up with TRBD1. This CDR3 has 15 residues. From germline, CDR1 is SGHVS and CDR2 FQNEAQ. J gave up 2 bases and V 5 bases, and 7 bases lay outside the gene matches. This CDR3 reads CASSRSGTGPYEQYF. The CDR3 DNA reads TGTGCCAGCAGCAGGTCCGGGACAGGGCCCTACGAGCAGTACTTC.

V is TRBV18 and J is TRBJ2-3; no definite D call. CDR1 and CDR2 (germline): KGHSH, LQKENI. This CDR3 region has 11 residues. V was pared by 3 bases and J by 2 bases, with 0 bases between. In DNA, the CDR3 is TGTGCCAGCTCACCCACAGATACGCAGTATTTT. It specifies CASSPTDTQYF.

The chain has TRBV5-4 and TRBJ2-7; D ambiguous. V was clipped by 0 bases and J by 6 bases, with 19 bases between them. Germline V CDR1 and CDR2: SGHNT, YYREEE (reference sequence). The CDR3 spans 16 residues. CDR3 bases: TGTGCCAGCAGCTTGGCTGGCCTAAATTCAGTCCGCGAGCAGTACTTC. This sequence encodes CASSLAGLNSVREQYF.

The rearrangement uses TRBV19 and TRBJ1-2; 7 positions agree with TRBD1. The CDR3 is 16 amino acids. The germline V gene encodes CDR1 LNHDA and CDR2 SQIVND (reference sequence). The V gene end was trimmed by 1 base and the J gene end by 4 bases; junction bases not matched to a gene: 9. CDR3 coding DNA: TGTGCCAGTAGTATAGTGATCGACAGGGACATCTATGGCTACACCTTC. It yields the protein CASSIVIDRDIYGYTF.

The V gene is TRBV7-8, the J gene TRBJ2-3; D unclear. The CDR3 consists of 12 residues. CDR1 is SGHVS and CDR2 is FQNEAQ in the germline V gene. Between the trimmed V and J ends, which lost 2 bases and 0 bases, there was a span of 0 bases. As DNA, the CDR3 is TGTGCCAGCAGCTTAAGCACAGATACGCAGTATTTT. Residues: CASSLSTDTQYF.

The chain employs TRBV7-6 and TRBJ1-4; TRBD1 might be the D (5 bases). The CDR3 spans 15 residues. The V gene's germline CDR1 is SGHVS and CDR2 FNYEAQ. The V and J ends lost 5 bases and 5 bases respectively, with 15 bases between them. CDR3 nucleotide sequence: TGTGCCAGCAGCCTCCTCCAGGGTTCGAATGAAAAACTGTTTTTT. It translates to CASSLLQGSNEKLFF.

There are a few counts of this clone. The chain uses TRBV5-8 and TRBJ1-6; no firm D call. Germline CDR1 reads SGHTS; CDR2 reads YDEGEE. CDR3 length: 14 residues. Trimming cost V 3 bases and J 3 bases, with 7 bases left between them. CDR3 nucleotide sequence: TGTGCCAGCAGCTGGGATCACTATAATTCACCCCTCCACTTT. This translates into CASSWDHYNSPLHF.

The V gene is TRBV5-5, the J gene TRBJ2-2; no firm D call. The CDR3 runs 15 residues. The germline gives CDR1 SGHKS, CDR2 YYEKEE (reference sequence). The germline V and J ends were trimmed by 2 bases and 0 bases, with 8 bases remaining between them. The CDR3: CASSFQVTNTGELFF. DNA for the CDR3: TGTGCCAGCAGCTTCCAGGTGACGAACACCGGGGAGCTGTTTTTT.

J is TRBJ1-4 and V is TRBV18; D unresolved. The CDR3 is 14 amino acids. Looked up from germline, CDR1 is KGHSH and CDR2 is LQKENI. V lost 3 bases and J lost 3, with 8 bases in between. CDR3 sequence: CASSPLRANEKLFF. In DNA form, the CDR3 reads TGTGCCAGCTCACCGTTGAGAGCTAATGAAAAACTGTTTTTT.

CDR3 sequence: CASSSTLYNEQFF. The CDR3 bases are TGTGCCAGCAGTTCCACGCTCTACAATGAGCAGTTCTTC. The rearrangement uses TRBV2 and TRBJ2-1; D remains ambiguous. The CDR3 loop spans 13 amino acids. From germline, CDR1 is SNHLY and CDR2 FYNNEI. Trimming took 5 bases from V and 3 from J, leaving 8 bases between them.

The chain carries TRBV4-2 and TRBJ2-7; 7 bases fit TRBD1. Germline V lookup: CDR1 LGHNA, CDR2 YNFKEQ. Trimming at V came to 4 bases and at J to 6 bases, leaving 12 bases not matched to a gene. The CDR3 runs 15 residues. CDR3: CASSRAGQANSEQYF. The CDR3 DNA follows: TGTGCCAGCAGCCGGGCCGGACAGGCAAATAGCGAGCAGTACTTC.

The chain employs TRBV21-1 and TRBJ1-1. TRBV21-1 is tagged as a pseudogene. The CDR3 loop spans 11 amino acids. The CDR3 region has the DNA TGTGCCAGCAGAGATAACACTGAAGCTTTCTTT. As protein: CASRDNTEAFF.

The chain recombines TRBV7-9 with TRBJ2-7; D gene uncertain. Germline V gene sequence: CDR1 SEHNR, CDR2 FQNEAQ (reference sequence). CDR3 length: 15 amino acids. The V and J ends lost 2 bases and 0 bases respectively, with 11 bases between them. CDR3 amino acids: CASSLFAGRSYEQYF. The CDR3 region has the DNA TGTGCCAGCAGCTTATTCGCCGGCCGCTCCTACGAGCAGTACTTC.

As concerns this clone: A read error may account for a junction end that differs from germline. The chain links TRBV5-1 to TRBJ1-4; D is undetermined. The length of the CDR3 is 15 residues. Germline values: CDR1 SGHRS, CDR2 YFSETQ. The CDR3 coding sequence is TGCGCCAGCAGCCTCGCTGGCACAACTAATGAAAAACTGCTTTTT. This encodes CASSLAGTTNEKLLF.

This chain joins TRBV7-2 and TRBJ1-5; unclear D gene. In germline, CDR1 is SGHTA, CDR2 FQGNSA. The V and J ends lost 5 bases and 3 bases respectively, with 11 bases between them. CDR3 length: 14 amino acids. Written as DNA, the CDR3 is TGTGCCAGCAGCGACCTCACTCTCAATCAGCCCCAGCATTTT. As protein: CASSDLTLNQPQHF.

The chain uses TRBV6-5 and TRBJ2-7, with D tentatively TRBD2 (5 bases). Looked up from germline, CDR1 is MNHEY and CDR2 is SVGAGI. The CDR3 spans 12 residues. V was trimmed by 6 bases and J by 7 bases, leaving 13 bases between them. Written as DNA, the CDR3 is TGTGCCAGCAGAGACTCTACGGGGGAGCAGTACTTC. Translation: CASRDSTGEQYF.

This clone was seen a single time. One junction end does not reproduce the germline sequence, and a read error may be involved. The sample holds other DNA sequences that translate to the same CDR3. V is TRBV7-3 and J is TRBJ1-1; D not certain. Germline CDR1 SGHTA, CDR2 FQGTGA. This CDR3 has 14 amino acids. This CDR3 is CASSLGLSNTEAFF. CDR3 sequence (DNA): TGCGCCAGCAGCTTAGGACTGTCGAACACTGAAGCTTTCTTT.

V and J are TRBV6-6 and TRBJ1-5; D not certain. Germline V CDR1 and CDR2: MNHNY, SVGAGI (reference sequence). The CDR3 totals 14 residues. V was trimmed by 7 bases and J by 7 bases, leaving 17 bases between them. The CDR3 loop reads CASTSQGNVQPQHF. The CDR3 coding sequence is TGTGCCAGCACCTCTCAAGGGAATGTCCAGCCCCAGCATTTT.

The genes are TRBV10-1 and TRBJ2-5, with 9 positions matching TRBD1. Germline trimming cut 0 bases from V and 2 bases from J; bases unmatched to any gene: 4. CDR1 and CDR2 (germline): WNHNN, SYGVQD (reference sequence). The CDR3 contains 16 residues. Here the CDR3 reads CASSESRDRDQETQYF. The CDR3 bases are TGCGCCAGCAGTGAGTCGAGGGACAGGGATCAAGAGACCCAGTACTTC.

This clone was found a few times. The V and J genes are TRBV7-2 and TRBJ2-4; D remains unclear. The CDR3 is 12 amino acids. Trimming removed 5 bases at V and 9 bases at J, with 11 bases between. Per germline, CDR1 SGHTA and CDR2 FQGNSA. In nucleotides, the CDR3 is TGTGCCAGCAGCCTGCAGGAGAGCATTCAGTACTTC. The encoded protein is CASSLQESIQYF.

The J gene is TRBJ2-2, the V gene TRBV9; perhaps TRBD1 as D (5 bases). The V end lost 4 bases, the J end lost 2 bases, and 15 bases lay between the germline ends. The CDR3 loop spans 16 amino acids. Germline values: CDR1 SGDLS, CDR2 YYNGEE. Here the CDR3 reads CASSLRQSTNTGELFF. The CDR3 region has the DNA TGTGCCAGCAGCCTGAGACAGTCGACTAACACCGGGGAGCTGTTTTTT.

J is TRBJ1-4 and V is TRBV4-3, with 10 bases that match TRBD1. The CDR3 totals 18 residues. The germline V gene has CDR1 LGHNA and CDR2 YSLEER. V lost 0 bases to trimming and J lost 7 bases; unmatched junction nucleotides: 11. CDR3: CASSQEGGDRGRIEKLFF. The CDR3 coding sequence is TGCGCCAGCAGCCAAGAGGGAGGAGACAGGGGGCGTATTGAAAAACTGTTTTTT.

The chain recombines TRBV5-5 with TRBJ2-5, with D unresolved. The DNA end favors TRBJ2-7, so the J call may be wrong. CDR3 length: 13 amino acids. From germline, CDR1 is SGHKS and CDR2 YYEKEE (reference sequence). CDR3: CASSPRQPYEQYF. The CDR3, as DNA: TGTGCCAGCAGCCCCCGGCAACCGTACGAGCAGTACTTC.

The CDR3 here is CASSLAGTEIYEQYF. CDR3 sequence (DNA): TGTGCCAGCAGCTTAGCCGGGACAGAGATCTACGAGCAGTACTTC. The chain carries TRBV7-2 and TRBJ2-7; the match to TRBD1 covers 7 bases. The trim removed 0 bases at V and 3 bases at J, leaving 5 bases unmatched. Germline CDR1 is SGHTA and CDR2 is FQGNSA. The CDR3 spans 15 residues.

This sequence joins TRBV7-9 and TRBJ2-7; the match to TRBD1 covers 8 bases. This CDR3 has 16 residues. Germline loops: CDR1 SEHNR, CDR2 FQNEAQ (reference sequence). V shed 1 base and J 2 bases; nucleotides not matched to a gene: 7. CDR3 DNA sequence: TGTGCCAGCAGCTTAGTCCAGGGGGCGCAAACCTACGAGCAGTACTTC. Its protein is CASSLVQGAQTYEQYF.

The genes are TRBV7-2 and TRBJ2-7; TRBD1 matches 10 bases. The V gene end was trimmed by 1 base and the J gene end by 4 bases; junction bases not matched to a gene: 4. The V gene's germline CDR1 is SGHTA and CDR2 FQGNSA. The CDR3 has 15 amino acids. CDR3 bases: TGTGCCAGCAGCTTAGTTCGGACAGGGGGTTACGAGCAGTACTTC. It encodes CASSLVRTGGYEQYF.

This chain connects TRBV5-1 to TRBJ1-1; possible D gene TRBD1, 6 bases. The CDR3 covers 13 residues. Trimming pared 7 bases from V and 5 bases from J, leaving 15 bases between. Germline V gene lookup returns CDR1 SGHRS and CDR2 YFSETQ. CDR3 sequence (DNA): TGCGCCAGCGGGGGCCAAGCGGGGACTGAAGCTTTCTTT. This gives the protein CASGGQAGTEAFF. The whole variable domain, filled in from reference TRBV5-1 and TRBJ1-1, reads KAGVTQTPRYLIKTRGQQVTLSCSPISGHRSVSWYQQTPGQGLQFLFEYFSETQRNKGNFPGRFSGRQFSNSRSEMNVSTLELGDSALYLCASGGQAGTEAFFGQGTRLTVV.

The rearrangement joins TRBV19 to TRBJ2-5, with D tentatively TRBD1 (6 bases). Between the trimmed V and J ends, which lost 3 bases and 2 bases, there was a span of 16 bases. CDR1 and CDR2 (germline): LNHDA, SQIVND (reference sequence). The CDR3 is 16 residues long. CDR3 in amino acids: CASSITHGTSQETQYF. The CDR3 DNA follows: TGTGCCAGTAGTATCACCCACGGGACATCACAAGAGACCCAGTACTTC.

CDR3 bases: TGTGCCAGCAGCTTACTTAGAAACGGAGATACGCAGTATTTT. Its translation: CASSLLRNGDTQYF. The rearrangement uses TRBV11-2 and TRBJ2-3; D is unclear. The germline V gene encodes CDR1 SGHAT and CDR2 FQNNGV. The V end lost 2 bases, the J end lost 5 bases, and 11 bases lay between the germline ends. The CDR3 is 14 residues long.

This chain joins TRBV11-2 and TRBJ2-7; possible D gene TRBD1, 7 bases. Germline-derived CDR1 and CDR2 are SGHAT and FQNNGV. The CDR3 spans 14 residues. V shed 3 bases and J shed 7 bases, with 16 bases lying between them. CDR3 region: CASSLVGGGGEQYF. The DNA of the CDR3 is TGTGCCAGCAGCTTGGTTGGAGGGGGCGGGGAGCAGTACTTC. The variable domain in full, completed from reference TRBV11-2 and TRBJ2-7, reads EAGVAQSPRYKIIEKRQSVAFWCNPISGHATLYWYQQILGQGPKLLIQFQNNGVVDDSQLPKDRFSAERLKGVDSTLKIQPAKLEDSAVYLCASSLVGGGGEQYFGPGTRLTVT.